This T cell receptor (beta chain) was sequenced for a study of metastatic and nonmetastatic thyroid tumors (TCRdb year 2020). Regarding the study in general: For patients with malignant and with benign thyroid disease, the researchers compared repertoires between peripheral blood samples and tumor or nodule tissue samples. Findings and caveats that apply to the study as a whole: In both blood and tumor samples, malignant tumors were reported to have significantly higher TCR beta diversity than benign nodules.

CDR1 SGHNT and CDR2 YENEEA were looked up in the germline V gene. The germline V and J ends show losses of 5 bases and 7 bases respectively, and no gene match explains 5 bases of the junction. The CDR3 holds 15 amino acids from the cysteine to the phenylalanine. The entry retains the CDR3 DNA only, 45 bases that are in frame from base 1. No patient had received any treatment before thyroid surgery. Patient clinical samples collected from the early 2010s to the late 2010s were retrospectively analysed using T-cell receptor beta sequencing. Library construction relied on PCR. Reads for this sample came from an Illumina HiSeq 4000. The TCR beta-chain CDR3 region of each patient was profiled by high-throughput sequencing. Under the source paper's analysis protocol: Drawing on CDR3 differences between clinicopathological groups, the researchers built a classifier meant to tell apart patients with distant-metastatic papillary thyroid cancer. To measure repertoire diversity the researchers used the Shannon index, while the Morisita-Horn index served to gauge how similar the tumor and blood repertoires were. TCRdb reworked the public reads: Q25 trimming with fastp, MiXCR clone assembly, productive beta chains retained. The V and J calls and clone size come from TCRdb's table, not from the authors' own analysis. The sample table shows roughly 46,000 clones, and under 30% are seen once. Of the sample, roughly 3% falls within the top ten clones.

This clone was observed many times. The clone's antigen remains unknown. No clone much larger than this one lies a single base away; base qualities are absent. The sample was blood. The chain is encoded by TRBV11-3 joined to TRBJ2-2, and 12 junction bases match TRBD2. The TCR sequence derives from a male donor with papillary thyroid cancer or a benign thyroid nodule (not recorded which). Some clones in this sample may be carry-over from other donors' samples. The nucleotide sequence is TGTGCCAGCAGCCCGACTAGCGGGAGAGTCGGGGAGCTGTTTTTT. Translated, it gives CASSPTSGRVGELFF.